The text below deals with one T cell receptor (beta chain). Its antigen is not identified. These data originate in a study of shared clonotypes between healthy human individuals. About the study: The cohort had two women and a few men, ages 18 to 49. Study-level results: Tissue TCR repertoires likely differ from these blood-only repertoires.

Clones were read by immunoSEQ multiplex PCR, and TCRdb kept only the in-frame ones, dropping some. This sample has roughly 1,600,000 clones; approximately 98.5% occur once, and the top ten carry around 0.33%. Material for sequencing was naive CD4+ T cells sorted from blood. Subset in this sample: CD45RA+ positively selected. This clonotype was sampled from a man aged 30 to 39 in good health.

CDR3 protein: CASSQGRQGLGGYTF. The CDR3 region has the DNA TGCGCCAGCAGCCAAGGAAGACAGGGGCTGGGAGGCTACACCTTC. The rearrangement joins TRBV4-3 to TRBJ1-2, with TRBD1 matching over 8 bases. This CDR3 contains 15 residues. The V and J ends lost 1 base and 8 bases, in that order; junction bases with no gene match: 9. Germline lookup yields CDR1 LGHNA and CDR2 YSLEER.